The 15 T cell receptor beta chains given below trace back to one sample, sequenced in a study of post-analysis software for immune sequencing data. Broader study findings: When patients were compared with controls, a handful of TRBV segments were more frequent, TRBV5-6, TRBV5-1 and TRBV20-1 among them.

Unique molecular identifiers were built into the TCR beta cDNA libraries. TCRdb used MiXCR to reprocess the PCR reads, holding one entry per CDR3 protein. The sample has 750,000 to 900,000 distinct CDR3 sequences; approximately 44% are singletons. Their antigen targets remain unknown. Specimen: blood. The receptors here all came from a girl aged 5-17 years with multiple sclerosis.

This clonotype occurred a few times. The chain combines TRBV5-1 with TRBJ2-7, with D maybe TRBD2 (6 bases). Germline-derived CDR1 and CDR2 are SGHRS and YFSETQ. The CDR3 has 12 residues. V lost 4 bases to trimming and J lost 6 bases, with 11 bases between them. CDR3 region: CASSHNGGEQYF. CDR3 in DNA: TGCGCCAGCAGCCACAACGGGGGCGAGCAGTACTTC.

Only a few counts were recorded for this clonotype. CDR3 sequence: CASQGRGFYNEQFF. The CDR3 DNA sequence: TGTGCCAGCCAAGGGAGGGGTTTCTACAATGAGCAGTTCTTC. This chain uses TRBV6-5 with TRBJ2-1; 7 bases are shared with TRBD2. The junction had 7 bases not matched to a gene; V was cut back by 8 bases and J by 3 bases. Germline V gene data show CDR1 as MNHEY and CDR2 as SVGAGI. The CDR3 extends over 14 amino acids.

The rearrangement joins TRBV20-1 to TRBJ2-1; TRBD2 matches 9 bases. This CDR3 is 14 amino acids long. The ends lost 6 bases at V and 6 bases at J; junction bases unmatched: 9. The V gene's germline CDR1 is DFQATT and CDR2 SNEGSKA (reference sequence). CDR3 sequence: CSALGAGGVNEQFF. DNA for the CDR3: TGCAGTGCCCTCGGAGCGGGGGGAGTCAATGAGCAGTTCTTC.

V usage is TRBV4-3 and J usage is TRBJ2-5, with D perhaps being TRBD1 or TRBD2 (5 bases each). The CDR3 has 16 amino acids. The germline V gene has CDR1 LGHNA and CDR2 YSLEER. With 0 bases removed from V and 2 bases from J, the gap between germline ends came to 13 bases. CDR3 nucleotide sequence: TGCGCCAGCAGCCAAGAAAGAGGGGCAGTTCAAGAGACCCAGTACTTC. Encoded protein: CASSQERGAVQETQYF.

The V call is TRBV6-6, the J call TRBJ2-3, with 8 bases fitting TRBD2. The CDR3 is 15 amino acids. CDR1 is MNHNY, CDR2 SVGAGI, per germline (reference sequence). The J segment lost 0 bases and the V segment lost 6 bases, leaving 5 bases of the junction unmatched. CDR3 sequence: CASREGLGSTDTQYF. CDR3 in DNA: TGTGCCAGCAGGGAGGGACTAGGAAGCACAGATACGCAGTATTTT.

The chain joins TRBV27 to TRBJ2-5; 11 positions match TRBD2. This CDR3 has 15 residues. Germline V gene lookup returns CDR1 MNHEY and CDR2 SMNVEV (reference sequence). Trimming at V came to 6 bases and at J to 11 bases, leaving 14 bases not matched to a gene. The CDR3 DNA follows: TGTGCCAGCAGGAATAGCGGGAGGGGCATCGATGGGCAGTACTTC. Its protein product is CASRNSGRGIDGQYF.

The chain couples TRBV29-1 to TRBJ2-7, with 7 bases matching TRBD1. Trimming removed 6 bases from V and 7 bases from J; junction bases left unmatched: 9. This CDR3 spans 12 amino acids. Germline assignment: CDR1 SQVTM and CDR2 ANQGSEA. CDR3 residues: CSVQTGVGEQYF. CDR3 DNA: TGCAGCGTCCAAACAGGGGTGGGAGAGCAGTACTTC.

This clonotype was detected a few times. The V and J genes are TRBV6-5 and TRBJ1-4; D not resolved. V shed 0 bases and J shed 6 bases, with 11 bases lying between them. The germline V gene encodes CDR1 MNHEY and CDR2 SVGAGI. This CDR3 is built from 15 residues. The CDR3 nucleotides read TGTGCCAGCAGTTACTCGGTCGCCCATCATGAAAAACTGTTTTTT. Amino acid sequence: CASSYSVAHHEKLFF.

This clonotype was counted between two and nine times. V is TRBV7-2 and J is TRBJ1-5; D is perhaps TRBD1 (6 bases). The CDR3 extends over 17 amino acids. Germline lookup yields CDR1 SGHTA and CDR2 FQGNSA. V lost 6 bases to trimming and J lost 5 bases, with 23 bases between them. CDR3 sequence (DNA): TGTGCCAGCAGTCGACGCCTTATTGGACAGAACCATCAGCCCCAGCATTTT. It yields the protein CASSRRLIGQNHQPQHF.

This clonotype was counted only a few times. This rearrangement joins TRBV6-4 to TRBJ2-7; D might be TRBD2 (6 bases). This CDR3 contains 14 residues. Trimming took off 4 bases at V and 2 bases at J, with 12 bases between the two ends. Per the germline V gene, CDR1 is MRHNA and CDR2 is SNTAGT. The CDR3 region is CASSGWTTPYEQYF. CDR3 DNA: TGTGCCAGCAGTGGTTGGACTACTCCCTACGAGCAGTACTTC.

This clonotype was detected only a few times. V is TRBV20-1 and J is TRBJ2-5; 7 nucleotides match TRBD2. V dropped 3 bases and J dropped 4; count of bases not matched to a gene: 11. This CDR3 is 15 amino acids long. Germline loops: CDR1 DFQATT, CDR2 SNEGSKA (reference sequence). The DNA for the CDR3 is TGCAGTGCTAGGGGACTATCTCCAGAGAGAGAGACCCAGTACTTC. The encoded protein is CSARGLSPERETQYF.

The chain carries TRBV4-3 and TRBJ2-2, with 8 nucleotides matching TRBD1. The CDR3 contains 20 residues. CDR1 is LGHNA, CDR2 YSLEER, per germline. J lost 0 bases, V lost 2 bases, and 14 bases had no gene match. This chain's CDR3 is CASSQPGQDLPSSNTGELFF. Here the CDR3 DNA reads TGCGCCAGCAGCCAACCGGGACAGGATCTACCATCGTCGAACACCGGGGAGCTGTTTTTT.

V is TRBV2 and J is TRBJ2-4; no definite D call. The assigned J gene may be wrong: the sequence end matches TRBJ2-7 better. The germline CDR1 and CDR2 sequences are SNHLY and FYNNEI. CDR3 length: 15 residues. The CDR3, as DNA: TGTGCCAGCAGACCGCAGGCGGTACTCTCCTACGAGCAGTACTTC. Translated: CASRPQAVLSYEQYF.

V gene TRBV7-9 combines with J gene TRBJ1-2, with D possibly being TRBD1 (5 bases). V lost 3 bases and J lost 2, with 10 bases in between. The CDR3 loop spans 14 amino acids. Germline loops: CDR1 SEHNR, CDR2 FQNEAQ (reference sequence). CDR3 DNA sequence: TGTGCCAGCAGCTTCCAGGGTGGAAACTATGGCTACACCTTC. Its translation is CASSFQGGNYGYTF. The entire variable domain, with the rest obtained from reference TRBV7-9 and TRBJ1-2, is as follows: DTGVSQNPRHKITKRGQNVTFRCDPISEHNRLYWYRQTLGQGPEFLTYFQNEAQLEKSRLLSDRFSAERPKGSFSTLEIQRTEQGDSAMYLCASSFQGGNYGYTFGSGTRLTVV.

For the CDR3, the DNA is TGTGCCAGCAGCTTAACCGGGACAGGGGCCATTAATCAGCCCCAGCATTTT. Protein sequence: CASSLTGTGAINQPQHF. The rearrangement joins TRBV7-2 to TRBJ1-5; 10 bases are shared with TRBD1. The CDR3 is made up of 17 amino acids. The trim removed 2 bases at V and 4 bases at J, leaving 8 bases unmatched. The germline V gene has CDR1 SGHTA and CDR2 FQGNSA. Combining the CDR3 with reference TRBV7-2 and TRBJ1-5 gives the whole variable domain GAGVSQSPSNKVTEKGKDVELRCDPISGHTALYWYRQSLGQGLEFLIYFQGNSAPDKSGLPSDRFSAERTGGSVSTLTIQRTQQEDSAVYLCASSLTGTGAINQPQHFGDGTRLSIL.